Listed below are T cell receptor beta chains from one sample, sequenced in a study of blood T cell repertoires in COVID-19. Generated by immunoSEQ multiplex PCR, the TCRdb table keeps only in-frame clones and is missing some. The sample comprises 200,000 or so clones, 75% to 90% of which are singletons, and approximately 3.5% rests with the top ten. The source material was PBMCs or T cells enriched from blood (not recorded which). Receptor source: a young woman in a cohort exposed to, infected with or recovered from COVID-19 (not recorded which). Both conserved end residues are part of each CDR3. Fields, in order: D gene, clone size, J gene, CDR3 length, V gene, CDR3 protein, CDR3 DNA. A D gene is named only where the DNA matches it firmly. Size is stated for part of the rows, as once, few or many counts, or as a class when the clone is expanded.

D gene: .; clone size: .; J gene: TRBJ1-2; CDR3 length: 15; V gene: TRBV3-1/TRBV3-2; CDR3 protein: CASSFRQEATGGYTF; CDR3 DNA: TGTGCCAGCAGTTTTCGGCAGGAGGCGACGGGAGGCTACACCTTC
D gene: .; clone size: .; J gene: TRBJ1-2; CDR3 length: 14; V gene: TRBV15; CDR3 protein: CATSRDLPPGGYTF; CDR3 DNA: TGTGCCACCAGCAGAGATTTACCCCCGGGTGGCTACACCTTC
D gene: .; clone size: .; J gene: TRBJ2-2; CDR3 length: 14; V gene: TRBV19; CDR3 protein: CASSIAANTGELFF; CDR3 DNA: TGTGCCAGTAGTATAGCAGCGAACACCGGGGAGCTGTTTTTT
D gene: .; clone size: .; J gene: TRBJ2-1; CDR3 length: 12; V gene: TRBV6-5; CDR3 protein: CATAANYNEQFF; CDR3 DNA: TGTGCCACCGCGGCCAACTACAATGAGCAGTTCTTC
D gene: TRBD2; clone size: .; J gene: TRBJ2-1; CDR3 length: 15; V gene: TRBV5-1; CDR3 protein: CASSWASGINNEQFF; CDR3 DNA: TGCGCCAGCAGTTGGGCTAGCGGGATAAACAATGAGCAGTTCTTC
D gene: TRBD1; clone size: .; J gene: TRBJ2-7; CDR3 length: 13; V gene: TRBV28; CDR3 protein: CASTSQGADEQYF; CDR3 DNA: TGTGCCAGCACCTCACAGGGGGCCGACGAGCAGTACTTC
D gene: TRBD2; clone size: .; J gene: TRBJ2-7; CDR3 length: 13; V gene: TRBV12-3/TRBV12-4; CDR3 protein: CASSPGLAGVRRF; CDR3 DNA: TGTGCCAGCAGTCCGGGACTAGCGGGAGTTAGGCGCTTC
D gene: .; clone size: .; J gene: TRBJ2-5; CDR3 length: 14; V gene: TRBV11-2; CDR3 protein: CASSLGTVQETQYF; CDR3 DNA: TGTGCCAGCAGCTTAGGGACAGTTCAAGAGACCCAGTACTTC
D gene: TRBD2; clone size: .; J gene: TRBJ2-3; CDR3 length: 17; V gene: TRBV7-2; CDR3 protein: CASSLTLAGGHTDTQYF; CDR3 DNA: TGTGCCAGCAGCTTAACCCTAGCGGGAGGTCACACAGATACGCAGTATTTT
D gene: TRBD1; clone size: .; J gene: TRBJ1-2; CDR3 length: 13; V gene: TRBV18; CDR3 protein: CASSPLDRGGYTF; CDR3 DNA: TGTGCCAGCTCACCACTGGACAGGGGGGGCTACACCTTC
D gene: TRBD1; clone size: .; J gene: TRBJ1-2; CDR3 length: 14; V gene: TRBV10-3; CDR3 protein: CAISASTGFYGYTF; CDR3 DNA: TGTGCCATCAGTGCGTCGACAGGGTTCTATGGCTACACCTTC
D gene: TRBD1; clone size: few; J gene: TRBJ1-2; CDR3 length: 14; V gene: TRBV5-4; CDR3 protein: CASSLEDRENGYTF; CDR3 DNA: TGTGCCAGCAGCTTGGAGGACAGGGAGAATGGCTACACCTTC
D gene: .; clone size: .; J gene: TRBJ1-4; CDR3 length: 15; V gene: TRBV18; CDR3 protein: CASSPPGGDNEKLFF; CDR3 DNA: TGTGCCAGCTCACCACCGGGAGGGGATAATGAAAAACTGTTTTTT
D gene: TRBD2; clone size: .; J gene: TRBJ2-7; CDR3 length: 16; V gene: TRBV7-8; CDR3 protein: CASSPWTSGASYEQYF; CDR3 DNA: TGTGCCAGCAGCCCGTGGACTAGCGGGGCCTCCTACGAGCAGTACTTC
D gene: .; clone size: .; J gene: TRBJ2-5; CDR3 length: 13; V gene: TRBV29-1; CDR3 protein: CSVATRGQETQYF; CDR3 DNA: TGCAGCGTAGCGACTAGAGGGCAAGAGACCCAGTACTTC
D gene: .; clone size: .; J gene: TRBJ1-3; CDR3 length: 14; V gene: TRBV6-5; CDR3 protein: CASSTGTRGNTIYF; CDR3 DNA: TGTGCCAGCAGTACCGGGACTCGTGGAAACACCATATATTTT
D gene: TRBD2; clone size: .; J gene: TRBJ2-1; CDR3 length: 15; V gene: TRBV7-9; CDR3 protein: CASSPYSGLGGEQFF; CDR3 DNA: TGTGCCAGCAGCCCGTACTCGGGACTAGGGGGTGAGCAGTTCTTC
D gene: .; clone size: .; J gene: TRBJ2-1; CDR3 length: 13; V gene: TRBV5-1; CDR3 protein: CASSIEGYNEQFF; CDR3 DNA: TGCGCCAGCAGCATCGAGGGATACAATGAGCAGTTCTTC
D gene: TRBD1; clone size: .; J gene: TRBJ1-5; CDR3 length: 13; V gene: TRBV5-4; CDR3 protein: CASSLGTGWPQHF; CDR3 DNA: TGTGCCAGCAGCTTAGGGACAGGGTGGCCCCAGCATTTT
D gene: .; clone size: .; J gene: TRBJ2-7; CDR3 length: 15; V gene: TRBV4-1; CDR3 protein: CASSQVQGVTYEQYF; CDR3 DNA: TGCGCCAGCAGCCAAGTCCAAGGGGTAACCTACGAGCAGTACTTC
D gene: TRBD2; clone size: .; J gene: TRBJ2-7; CDR3 length: 15; V gene: TRBV10-1; CDR3 protein: CASSLGLAEDYEQYF; CDR3 DNA: TGCGCCAGCAGTTTAGGACTAGCTGAAGATTACGAGCAGTACTTC
D gene: TRBD2; clone size: .; J gene: TRBJ2-7; CDR3 length: 14; V gene: TRBV10-3; CDR3 protein: CATQGSGTPYEQYF; CDR3 DNA: TGTGCCACCCAGGGTAGCGGGACCCCCTACGAGCAGTACTTC
D gene: TRBD1; clone size: once; J gene: TRBJ1-5; CDR3 length: 19; V gene: TRBV3-1/TRBV3-2; CDR3 protein: CASSQDSAWTGEGNQPQHF; CDR3 DNA: TGTGCCAGCAGCCAAGACTCCGCCTGGACAGGGGAAGGCAATCAGCCCCAGCATTTT
D gene: .; clone size: .; J gene: TRBJ2-6; CDR3 length: 14; V gene: TRBV30; CDR3 protein: CAWSRGSGANVLTF; CDR3 DNA: TGTGCCTGGAGTCGAGGTTCTGGGGCCAACGTCCTGACTTTC
D gene: .; clone size: .; J gene: TRBJ1-2; CDR3 length: 14; V gene: TRBV5-4; CDR3 protein: CASSRSTDLYGYTF; CDR3 DNA: TGTGCCAGCAGCCGTTCGACAGACCTCTATGGCTACACCTTC
D gene: .; clone size: .; J gene: TRBJ2-1; CDR3 length: 15; V gene: TRBV27; CDR3 protein: CASREEGGVYNEQFF; CDR3 DNA: TGTGCCAGCAGAGAGGAGGGTGGGGTTTACAATGAGCAGTTCTTC
D gene: TRBD1; clone size: .; J gene: TRBJ2-5; CDR3 length: 14; V gene: TRBV7-9; CDR3 protein: CASSTGESWKTQYF; CDR3 DNA: TGTGCCAGCAGCACAGGGGAGTCTTGGAAGACCCAGTACTTC
D gene: TRBD2; clone size: .; J gene: TRBJ2-7; CDR3 length: 14; V gene: TRBV18; CDR3 protein: CASSPLAGADEQYF; CDR3 DNA: TGTGCCAGCTCACCCCTAGCGGGGGCCGACGAGCAGTACTTC
D gene: .; clone size: .; J gene: TRBJ2-1; CDR3 length: 15; V gene: TRBV4-1; CDR3 protein: CASSQGDSSYNEQFF; CDR3 DNA: TGCGCCAGCAGCCAAGGCGACAGCTCCTACAATGAGCAGTTCTTC
D gene: TRBD1; clone size: .; J gene: TRBJ2-7; CDR3 length: 17; V gene: TRBV27; CDR3 protein: CASSSNTQGVGSYEQYF; CDR3 DNA: TGTGCCAGCAGTTCAAACACACAGGGGGTTGGATCCTACGAGCAGTACTTC
D gene: TRBD1; clone size: .; J gene: TRBJ2-2; CDR3 length: 18; V gene: TRBV5-1; CDR3 protein: CASSLAGSRDRDTGELFF; CDR3 DNA: TGCGCCAGCAGCTTGGCCGGGTCCCGGGACAGGGACACCGGGGAGCTGTTTTTT
D gene: .; clone size: .; J gene: TRBJ1-4; CDR3 length: 11; V gene: TRBV20-1; CDR3 protein: CSANQGEKLFF; CDR3 DNA: TGCAGTGCAAATCAGGGTGAAAAACTGTTTTTT
D gene: .; clone size: .; J gene: TRBJ1-3; CDR3 length: 14; V gene: TRBV5-4; CDR3 protein: CASSREGPGNTIYF; CDR3 DNA: TGTGCCAGCAGCCGGGAAGGGCCGGGAAACACCATATATTTT
D gene: .; clone size: .; J gene: TRBJ1-5; CDR3 length: 15; V gene: TRBV5-5; CDR3 protein: CASSLGLQGIQPQHF; CDR3 DNA: TGTGCCAGCAGCTTGGGATTACAGGGTATTCAGCCCCAGCATTTT
D gene: TRBD1; clone size: .; J gene: TRBJ2-7; CDR3 length: 13; V gene: TRBV10-2; CDR3 protein: CASGQEDRYEQYF; CDR3 DNA: TGCGCCAGCGGACAGGAGGATAGGTACGAGCAGTACTTC
D gene: .; clone size: .; J gene: TRBJ1-5; CDR3 length: 14; V gene: TRBV2; CDR3 protein: CASSEARGGQPQHF; CDR3 DNA: TGTGCCAGCAGTGAAGCGCGGGGGGGTCAGCCCCAGCATTTT
D gene: .; clone size: .; J gene: TRBJ2-2; CDR3 length: 14; V gene: TRBV5-8; CDR3 protein: CASSLARVAGELFF; CDR3 DNA: TGTGCCAGCAGCTTGGCCAGGGTGGCCGGGGAGCTGTTTTTT
D gene: .; clone size: .; J gene: TRBJ1-2; CDR3 length: 12; V gene: TRBV2; CDR3 protein: CASSGQSYGYTF; CDR3 DNA: TGTGCCAGCAGTGGACAGAGCTATGGCTACACCTTC
D gene: .; clone size: .; J gene: TRBJ1-4; CDR3 length: 15; V gene: TRBV7-6; CDR3 protein: CASSLLPPQYEKLFF; CDR3 DNA: TGTGCCAGCAGCTTGCTGCCCCCTCAGTATGAAAAACTGTTTTTT
D gene: .; clone size: once; J gene: TRBJ2-1; CDR3 length: 12; V gene: TRBV10-2; CDR3 protein: CASTGWNNEQFF; CDR3 DNA: TGCGCCAGCACCGGGTGGAACAATGAGCAGTTCTTC
D gene: TRBD2; clone size: .; J gene: TRBJ2-7; CDR3 length: 15; V gene: TRBV9; CDR3 protein: CASSVGREGLGEQYF; CDR3 DNA: TGTGCCAGCAGCGTAGGGCGGGAGGGCCTAGGAGAGCAGTACTTC
D gene: TRBD1; clone size: .; J gene: TRBJ2-7; CDR3 length: 15; V gene: TRBV7-8; CDR3 protein: CASHIGGQVGPKQYF; CDR3 DNA: TGTGCCAGCCACATCGGGGGACAGGTGGGCCCCAAGCAGTACTTC
D gene: .; clone size: .; J gene: TRBJ1-2; CDR3 length: 13; V gene: TRBV19; CDR3 protein: CASSSSGVIGYTF; CDR3 DNA: TGTGCCAGTAGTTCTTCAGGGGTGATCGGCTACACCTTC
D gene: .; clone size: .; J gene: TRBJ2-1; CDR3 length: 19; V gene: TRBV4-1; CDR3 protein: CASSQDLFGLVRGSNEQFF; CDR3 DNA: TGCGCCAGCAGCCAAGATCTTTTCGGCCTAGTTAGGGGATCGAATGAGCAGTTCTTC
D gene: .; clone size: .; J gene: TRBJ1-2; CDR3 length: 12; V gene: TRBV7-9; CDR3 protein: CASSRQDYGYTF; CDR3 DNA: TGTGCCAGCTCACGACAAGATTATGGCTACACCTTC
D gene: .; clone size: .; J gene: TRBJ2-5; CDR3 length: 15; V gene: TRBV19; CDR3 protein: CASSFLGTLDRTQYF; CDR3 DNA: TGTGCCAGTAGTTTCCTCGGGACTCTCGACAGGACCCAGTACTTC
D gene: .; clone size: once; J gene: TRBJ1-5; CDR3 length: 15; V gene: TRBV5-1; CDR3 protein: CASSLAGGSNQPQHF; CDR3 DNA: TGCGCCAGCAGCTTGGCGGGGGGTAGCAATCAGCCCCAGCATTTT
D gene: .; clone size: .; J gene: TRBJ1-1; CDR3 length: 11; V gene: TRBV24-1; CDR3 protein: CATSLGTEAFF; CDR3 DNA: TGTGCCACCTCTCTCGGCACTGAAGCTTTCTTT
D gene: .; clone size: .; J gene: TRBJ1-5; CDR3 length: 13; V gene: TRBV5-5; CDR3 protein: CASSFAGLEPQHF; CDR3 DNA: TGTGCCAGCAGCTTTGCGGGATTGGAGCCCCAGCATTTT
D gene: .; clone size: .; J gene: TRBJ1-3; CDR3 length: 15; V gene: TRBV7-6; CDR3 protein: CASSLGGSSGNTIYF; CDR3 DNA: TGTGCCAGCAGCCTGGGGGGATCCTCTGGAAACACCATATATTTT
D gene: .; clone size: .; J gene: TRBJ2-1; CDR3 length: 15; V gene: TRBV6-1; CDR3 protein: CASSDGLSGYNEQFF; CDR3 DNA: TGTGCCAGCAGTGACGGACTGTCTGGGTACAATGAGCAGTTCTTC
D gene: .; clone size: .; J gene: TRBJ2-2; CDR3 length: 12; V gene: TRBV12-3/TRBV12-4; CDR3 protein: CASSSGIGELFF; CDR3 DNA: TGTGCCAGCAGTTCGGGAATCGGGGAGCTGTTTTTT
D gene: .; clone size: .; J gene: TRBJ2-3; CDR3 length: 15; V gene: TRBV14; CDR3 protein: CASSQDSDRPDTQYF; CDR3 DNA: TGTGCCAGCAGCCAAGATTCGGACAGACCAGATACGCAGTATTTT
D gene: .; clone size: once; J gene: TRBJ1-5; CDR3 length: 20; V gene: TRBV15; CDR3 protein: CATSRDTARGRDHSNQPQHF; CDR3 DNA: TGTGCCACCAGCAGAGATACTGCCAGGGGTCGTGATCATAGCAATCAGCCCCAGCATTTT
D gene: .; clone size: .; J gene: TRBJ2-5; CDR3 length: 15; V gene: TRBV5-1; CDR3 protein: CASSLASGELETQYF; CDR3 DNA: TGCGCCAGCAGCTTGGCCAGTGGGGAGCTGGAGACCCAGTACTTC
D gene: TRBD2; clone size: .; J gene: TRBJ2-1; CDR3 length: 16; V gene: TRBV6-4; CDR3 protein: CASSDAGVSSYNEQFF; CDR3 DNA: TGTGCCAGCAGTGATGCGGGGGTGAGCTCCTACAATGAGCAGTTCTTC
D gene: .; clone size: .; J gene: TRBJ1-2; CDR3 length: 14; V gene: TRBV5-1; CDR3 protein: CASSLAEANYGYTF; CDR3 DNA: TGCGCCAGCAGCTTGGCCGAGGCCAACTATGGCTACACCTTC
D gene: .; clone size: once; J gene: TRBJ2-7; CDR3 length: 14; V gene: TRBV5-4; CDR3 protein: CASSLAGPYYEQYF; CDR3 DNA: TGTGCCAGCAGCTTGGCAGGGCCCTATTACGAGCAGTACTTC
D gene: .; clone size: .; J gene: TRBJ2-1; CDR3 length: 14; V gene: TRBV19; CDR3 protein: CASSILDGYNEQFF; CDR3 DNA: TGTGCCAGTAGTATACTAGACGGCTACAATGAGCAGTTCTTC